This T cell receptor beta chain was sequenced during a study of a mutant IDH1 vaccine in newly diagnosed glioma. The overall study: Sex distribution of treated patients was about 60% male and roughly 38% female; mean age was around 42 years. It was radiotherapy, temozolomide, or both that patients received previously, with most receiving both.

Indicated time point: week 23, last vaccination. Every single dose of the vaccine, 300 ug of mutant IDH1 20-mer peptide, came with topical imiquimod. The astrocytomas were IDH1-mutant, ATRX-negative, and WHO grade 3 or 4. Study observations and caveats: Pseudoprogression showed no apparent link to changes in top peripheral T cell clonotypes.

Turning to this clone: Its antigen is unknown. Other DNA sequences from this sample encode an identical CDR3 as well.

The data were produced by immunoSEQ multiplex PCR, yet TCRdb's version contains in-frame clones alone and is incomplete. The sample yields 29,000 or so clones, 65% to 85% seen once. This sequence originates from a woman under 30 with glioma. The sample consisted of PBMCs, taken from a glioma patient whose treatment included an IDH1 peptide vaccine.

The CDR3 region has the DNA TGTGCCAGCAGCCCGGGACGGCAGAACACTGAAGCTTTCTTT. Amino acids: CASSPGRQNTEAFF. The V call is TRBV2, the J call TRBJ1-1; D might be TRBD1 (5 bases). CDR1 and CDR2 from the germline V gene are SNHLY and FYNNEI. V lost 6 bases to trimming and J lost 1 base, with 12 bases between them. This CDR3 spans 14 amino acids.